Below, 19 T cell receptor beta chains from the same sample are listed, as sequenced in a study of T cells in Graves' hyperthyroidism and ophthalmopathy. TCR beta CDR3 region amplification was performed from RNA transcripts. First-round RT-PCR targeting the TCR CDR3 was performed with the HTBI primer set. TCRdb ran MiXCR on the multiplex PCR reads and lists one entry per CDR3 protein. This table holds some 500,000 distinct CDR3 sequences, under 15% found once. Sequencing used blood. The source of these receptors is a woman aged 18-35 years with Graves' hyperthyroidism.

This clonotype has a count of ten or more. The gene calls are TRBV2 and TRBJ2-2; 10 bases line up with TRBD1. The CDR3 is 15 residues long. The V gene end was trimmed by 6 bases and the J gene end by 3 bases; junction bases not matched to a gene: 4. Per germline, CDR1 SNHLY and CDR2 FYNNEI. The CDR3 sequence is CASSWTGGDTGELFF. CDR3 coding DNA: TGTGCCAGCAGCTGGACAGGGGGAGACACCGGGGAGCTGTTTTTT.

The V and J genes are TRBV6-1 and TRBJ1-5; D gene ambiguous. Trimming removed 5 bases at V and 5 bases at J, with 4 bases between. The CDR3 has 11 residues. Germline CDR1 is MNHNS and CDR2 is SASEGT. The CDR3: CASSNDQPQHF. DNA of the CDR3: TGTGCCAGCAGTAACGATCAGCCCCAGCATTTT.

This clonotype was seen at least ten times. The J gene is TRBJ2-7, the V gene TRBV6-1; D uncertain. With 6 bases removed from V and 7 bases from J, the gap between germline ends came to 10 bases. The CDR3 extends over 11 amino acids. Germline lookup yields CDR1 MNHNS and CDR2 SASEGT. In DNA, the CDR3 is TGTGCCAGCAGACAGTATTGGGAGCAGTACGTC. It encodes CASRQYWEQYV.

This clonotype was recorded many times. The V gene is TRBV25-1, the J gene TRBJ1-1; TRBD1 might be the D (5 bases). Germline V gene sequence: CDR1 MGHDK, CDR2 SYGVNS. V was cut by 4 bases and J by 8 bases, with 17 bases left in between. The CDR3 runs 14 residues. The DNA of the CDR3 is TGTGCCAGCAGTGCCCTGCGAGGACAAGACGAAGCTTTCTTT. Amino acid sequence: CASSALRGQDEAFF.

The sample holds many counts of this clonotype. The V call is TRBV11-3, the J call TRBJ2-1; 9 bases align to TRBD2. Germline assignment: CDR1 SGHNT and CDR2 YENEEA. CDR3 length: 17 residues. V was clipped by 5 bases and J by 4 bases; unmatched bases: 12. This chain's CDR3 is CASSPPGSSGMYNEQFF. The CDR3, as DNA: TGTGCCAGCAGCCCACCCGGTTCTAGCGGGATGTACAATGAGCAGTTCTTC.

This clonotype has a handful of counts. The gene calls are TRBV29-1 and TRBJ1-1; TRBD1 might be the D (5 bases). The CDR3 has 14 amino acids. V was trimmed by 4 bases and J by 0 bases, leaving 12 bases between them. Germline V CDR1 and CDR2: SQVTM, ANQGSEA. CDR3 amino acids: CSVGGPGLNTEAFF. The CDR3 DNA reads as TGCAGCGTTGGGGGTCCGGGGCTGAACACTGAAGCTTTCTTT. The full variable domain, rest sourced from reference TRBV29-1 and TRBJ1-1, is SAVISQKPSRDICQRGTSLTIQCQVDSQVTMMFWYRQQPGQSLTLIATANQGSEATYESGFVIDKFPISRPNLTFSTLTVSNMSPEDSSIYLCSVGGPGLNTEAFFGQGTRLTVV.

The sample holds many counts of this clonotype. The genes are TRBV6-1 and TRBJ2-2; D not certain. The length of the CDR3 is 17 residues. Germline CDR1 MNHNS, CDR2 SASEGT. The V end was cut by 3 bases, the J end by 2 bases, with 16 bases between. The CDR3 sequence is CASSDEPARENTGELFF. The CDR3 bases are TGTGCCAGCAGTGATGAACCGGCCAGAGAAAACACCGGGGAGCTGTTTTTT.

The genes are TRBV9 and TRBJ1-1, with D hard to call. The CDR3 contains 15 residues. Germline V CDR1 and CDR2: SGDLS, YYNGEE. The ends were cut back, 0 bases at V and 4 bases at J, with 13 bases in the middle. CDR3 bases: TGTGCCAGCAGCGTAGAGTGGGGTGAGGGCACTGAAGCTTTCTTT. Translation gives CASSVEWGEGTEAFF.

This clonotype was picked up many times. The chain carries TRBV3-1 and TRBJ2-7; no reliable D call. Germline CDR1 is LGHDT and CDR2 is YNNKEL (reference sequence). The V gene lost 6 bases and the J gene lost 0 bases, with 9 bases spanning the gap. The CDR3 consists of 13 residues. The CDR3 loop reads CASSSTDSYEQYV. The DNA for the CDR3 is TGTGCCAGCAGTTCCACAGACTCCTACGAGCAGTACGTC.

This clonotype came up many times. The chain joins TRBV30 to TRBJ2-1, with 12 bases lining up with TRBD2. With V trimmed by 0 bases and J by 15 bases, 15 bases remained unmatched. CDR3 length equals 16 residues. CDR1 and CDR2 (germline): GTSNPN, SVGIG (reference sequence). CDR3 residues: CAWSVPSGRALIEGFF. As DNA, the CDR3 is TGTGCCTGGAGTGTCCCTAGCGGGAGGGCCCTAATCGAGGGGTTCTTC.

This clonotype occurred a few times. The chain employs TRBV24-1 and TRBJ2-3; D call uncertain. The ends were cut back, 5 bases at V and 0 bases at J, with 8 bases in the middle. This CDR3 has 14 amino acids. Germline lookup yields CDR1 KGHDR and CDR2 SFDVKD. The CDR3 nucleotides read TGTGCCACCAGTGGGCGAAGGAGCACAGATACGCAGTATTTT. Protein product: CATSGRRSTDTQYF.

Many counts were recorded for this clonotype. The chain recombines TRBV20-1 with TRBJ2-5; no reliable D call. Trimming took off 6 bases at V and 8 bases at J, with 13 bases between the two ends. The germline CDR1 and CDR2 sequences are DFQATT and SNEGSKA (reference sequence). The CDR3 length is 11 residues. CDR3 residues: CSAKAWETQYF. CDR3 nucleotide sequence: TGCAGTGCCAAGGCTTGGGAAACCCAGTACTTC.

This clonotype was counted ten times or more. The V gene is TRBV3-1, the J gene TRBJ2-1; 9 nucleotides line up with TRBD2. The CDR3 runs to 15 residues. V gave up 4 bases and J gave up 10 bases; unmatched junction bases: 11. Germline CDR1 is LGHDT and CDR2 is YNNKEL (reference sequence). DNA of the CDR3: TGTGCCAGCAGCCCGGGTCCTAGCGGGATGAACGAGCAGTTCTTC. Amino acid sequence: CASSPGPSGMNEQFF.

This clonotype was counted only a few times. The rearrangement links TRBV6-1 to TRBJ2-7; unclear D gene. Trimming took off 5 bases at V and 6 bases at J, with 14 bases between the two ends. The CDR3 has 13 amino acids. CDR1 and CDR2 (germline): MNHNS, SASEGT. The CDR3 loop reads CASSLVERSEQYF. The CDR3 DNA reads TGTGCCAGCAGTTTGGTAGAACGATCCGAGCAGTACTTC.

This clonotype was seen at least ten times. This chain connects TRBV15 to TRBJ2-3; D gene uncertain. The CDR3 has 16 residues. CDR1 is LNHNV and CDR2 is YYDKDF in the germline V gene (reference sequence). Trimming pared 1 base from V and 0 bases from J, leaving 11 bases between. The CDR3 DNA reads as TGTGCCACCAGCAGAGGCCCTGTGGGGAGCACAGATACGCAGTATTTT. This codes for CATSRGPVGSTDTQYF.

This CDR3 reads CASSSSRDRGNEQFF. CDR3 coding DNA: TGTGCCAGCAGCTCGTCCCGGGACAGGGGCAATGAGCAGTTCTTC. The chain has TRBV7-3 and TRBJ2-1; 10 positions agree with TRBD1. V dropped 4 bases and J dropped 6; count of bases not matched to a gene: 6. There are 15 residues in the CDR3. Germline loops: CDR1 SGHTA, CDR2 FQGTGA.

The table lists this clonotype with many counts. The chain joins TRBV20-1 to TRBJ2-1; D perhaps matches TRBD2 (6 bases). V was trimmed by 4 bases and J by 7 bases, leaving 17 bases between them. Per germline, CDR1 DFQATT and CDR2 SNEGSKA (reference sequence). The CDR3 length is 14 residues. The CDR3 coding sequence is TGCAGTGCTATCCGACTAGTGAGTGGAAATGAGCAGTTCTTC. It is translated as CSAIRLVSGNEQFF.

This clonotype was picked up a small number of times. The chain joins TRBV3-1 to TRBJ1-1; TRBD1 is a possible D gene (6 bases). From germline, CDR1 is LGHDT and CDR2 YNNKEL (reference sequence). The germline V and J ends were trimmed by 3 bases and 10 bases, with 21 bases remaining between them. The CDR3 contains 15 residues. The CDR3 loop is CASSQGGTGATRAFF. CDR3 in DNA: TGTGCCAGCAGCCAGGGGGGAACGGGGGCGACCCGAGCTTTCTTT.

This clonotype was detected once. This may come from a read error, since a much larger clone is one base off. The rearrangement joins TRBV10-3 to TRBJ2-1; the match to TRBD2 covers 10 bases. The CDR3 covers 15 residues. CDR1 ENHRY and CDR2 SYGVKD come from the germline V gene. Written as DNA, the CDR3 is TGTTCCAGCAGGGAGACTAGCGGGTCTTGGAATGAGCAGTTCTTC. It specifies CSSRETSGSWNEQFF.